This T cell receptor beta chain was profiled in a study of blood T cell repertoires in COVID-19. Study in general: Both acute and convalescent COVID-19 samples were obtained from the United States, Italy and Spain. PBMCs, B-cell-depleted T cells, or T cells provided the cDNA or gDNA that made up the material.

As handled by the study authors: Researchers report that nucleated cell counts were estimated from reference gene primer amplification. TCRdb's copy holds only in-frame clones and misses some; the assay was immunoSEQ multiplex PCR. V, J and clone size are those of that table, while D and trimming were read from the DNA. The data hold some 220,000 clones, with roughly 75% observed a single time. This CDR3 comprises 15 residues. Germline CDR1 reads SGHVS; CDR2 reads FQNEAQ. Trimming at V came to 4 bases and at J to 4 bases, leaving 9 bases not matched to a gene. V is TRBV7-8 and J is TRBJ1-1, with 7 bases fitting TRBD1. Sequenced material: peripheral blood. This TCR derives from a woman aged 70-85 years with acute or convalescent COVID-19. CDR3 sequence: CASSSSLAGGTEAFF. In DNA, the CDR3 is TGTGCCAGCAGCTCTAGCCTGGCAGGGGGCACTGAAGCTTTCTTT.